This TCR beta chain comes out of a study of Ad26.COV2.S vaccination and SARS-CoV-2 variants. Using immunoSEQ multiplex PCR, the repertoire was profiled, and TCRdb retains in-frame clones only, with some absent. The sample has about 320,000 clones, just under 85% seen once. Regarding treatment: about 20 received Ad26.COV2.S at low or high dose, single or two shots; roughly 5 received placebo; per-sample allocation not given. Vaccine and placebo recipients were sampled on day 63 after the first injection. Trimming left V 5 bases short and J 0 bases short, with 12 bases between. Germline V lookup: CDR1 SGHRS, CDR2 YFSETQ. The CDR3 contains 15 residues.

This TCR was sampled from a person aged 18-60 years who received the Ad26.COV2.S COVID-19 vaccine or a placebo. The sequencing used peripheral blood, collected in a trial of Ad26.COV2.S vaccine versus placebo. The rearrangement uses TRBV5-1 and TRBJ1-5; the D gene is possibly TRBD1 (5 bases). In nucleotides, the CDR3 is TGCGCCAGCAGAGAGACAGTGTATAGCAATCAGCCCCAGCATTTT. Amino acid sequence: CASRETVYSNQPQHF. Full variable domain (missing parts from reference TRBV5-1 and TRBJ1-5): KAGVTQTPRYLIKTRGQQVTLSCSPISGHRSVSWYQQTPGQGLQFLFEYFSETQRNKGNFPGRFSGRQFSNSRSEMNVSTLELGDSALYLCASRETVYSNQPQHFGDGTRLSIL.